Each of the 4 T cell receptor beta chains below was sequenced from the same sample in a study of T cell responses to AZD1222 COVID-19 vaccine. The assay was immunoSEQ multiplex PCR, and TCRdb's table has in-frame clones only and misses some. The table records around 130,000 clones, less than 95% of them present only once. The sequences come from peripheral blood, collected on day 0 of AZD1222 vaccination. The receptors derive from an adult in good health.

The chain joins TRBV27 to TRBJ1-1; D not certain. Germline V gene sequence: CDR1 MNHEY, CDR2 SMNVEV (reference sequence). V lost 4 bases and J lost 1, with 10 bases in between. The CDR3 has 14 amino acids. The CDR3 protein is CASSSPLRNTEAFF. The CDR3 nucleotides are TGTGCCAGCAGTTCACCTCTTAGGAACACTGAAGCTTTCTTT.

The CDR3, as DNA: TGTGCCAGCAGTGTTAGTAGCGGTAGCTCCTACAATGAGCAGTTCTTC. Translated: CASSVSSGSSYNEQFF. The J gene is TRBJ2-1, the V gene TRBV6-1; tentative D call: TRBD2 (6 bases). Germline CDR1 MNHNS, CDR2 SASEGT. The CDR3 is 16 residues long. The V and J ends lost 4 bases and 0 bases respectively, with 13 bases between them.

This clone was seen once. The chain uses TRBV9 and TRBJ1-4, with D perhaps TRBD1 (6 bases). CDR1 is SGDLS, CDR2 YYNGEE, per germline. The CDR3 spans 16 residues. V gave up 0 bases and J gave up 3 bases, with 12 bases separating them. In DNA form, the CDR3 reads TGTGCCAGCAGCGTAGGGCCGGGGGCAGCTAATGAAAAACTGTTTTTT. It encodes CASSVGPGAANEKLFF.

This chain uses TRBV19 with TRBJ1-2, with TRBD1 matching over 9 bases. CDR1 and CDR2 (germline): LNHDA, SQIVND (reference sequence). CDR3 length: 16 residues. V dropped 4 bases and J dropped 0; count of bases not matched to a gene: 6. CDR3 region: CASSTTGTGTNYGYTF. CDR3 DNA: TGTGCCAGTAGTACCACCGGGACAGGGACTAACTATGGCTACACCTTC. Together with reference TRBV19 and TRBJ1-2, the CDR3 gives the full variable domain: DGGITQSPKYLFRKEGQNVTLSCEQNLNHDAMYWYRQDPGQGLRLIYYSQIVNDFQKGDIAEGYSVSREKKESFPLTVTSAQKNPTAFYLCASSTTGTGTNYGYTFGSGTRLTVV.